Below, 25 T cell receptor beta chains from the same sample are listed, as sequenced in a study of Graves' ophthalmopathy and Graves' hyperthyroidism. The TCR beta CDR3 regions underwent amplification from RNA transcripts. Second-round multiplex PCR followed a first-round RT-PCR using HTBI primers. MiXCR was run by TCRdb on the multiplex PCR reads, yielding one entry per CDR3 protein. The table includes about 240,000 distinct CDR3 sequences, around 50% detected once. The sample taken for sequencing was peripheral blood. The receptor source for this set is an adult man with Graves' ophthalmopathy.

This chain uses TRBV5-1 with TRBJ2-7; the match to TRBD2 covers 10 bases. Looked up from germline, CDR1 is SGHRS and CDR2 is YFSETQ. Trimming removed 4 bases from V and 3 bases from J; junction bases left unmatched: 10. This CDR3 has 16 amino acids. The CDR3 reads CASSVLAGGGRYEQYF. The CDR3 nucleotides are TGCGCCAGCAGCGTCTTAGCGGGAGGAGGGCGCTACGAGCAGTACTTC.

This clonotype was counted at least ten times. The V call is TRBV25-1, the J call TRBJ2-7; 10 nucleotides match TRBD1. CDR3 size: 13 residues. After removal of 6 bases from V and 6 bases from J, the junction contained 5 bases not matched to a gene. In germline, CDR1 is MGHDK, CDR2 SYGVNS. The CDR3 loop reads CASRQGQGGEQYF. The CDR3 DNA sequence: TGTGCCAGCAGGCAAGGACAGGGGGGCGAGCAGTACTTC.

The chain uses TRBV27 and TRBJ1-1, with 9 bases lining up with TRBD1. The CDR3 consists of 17 residues. Looked up from germline, CDR1 is MNHEY and CDR2 is SMNVEV (reference sequence). The trim removed 5 bases at V and 1 base at J, leaving 11 bases unmatched. The chain's CDR3 is CASSPQGQGLENTEAFF. Written as DNA, the CDR3 is TGTGCCAGCAGTCCCCAAGGACAGGGGTTAGAGAACACTGAAGCTTTCTTT.

Notes on this clonotype: One junction end disagrees with the germline gene, perhaps due to a read error. The chain carries TRBV5-1 and TRBJ1-6; TRBD1 agrees at 9 bases. The CDR3 spans 14 residues. Germline CDR1 is SGHRS and CDR2 is YFSETQ. CDR3: CANSAQGAGSPLHF. CDR3 bases: TGCGCCAACAGCGCACAGGGGGCAGGTTCACCCCTCCACTTT.

This clonotype turned up a few times. V gene TRBV11-2 combines with J gene TRBJ2-5; D is ambiguous. V was clipped by 5 bases and J by 5 bases, with 9 bases between them. The CDR3 totals 12 residues. Germline loops: CDR1 SGHAT, CDR2 FQNNGV. The CDR3 here is CASSAHEETQYF. In DNA form, the CDR3 reads TGTGCCAGCAGCGCCCACGAGGAGACCCAGTACTTC.

This clonotype was recorded a few times. The chain links TRBV5-1 to TRBJ1-1; perhaps TRBD1 as D (5 bases). CDR3 length: 14 residues. Per germline, CDR1 SGHRS and CDR2 YFSETQ. The V gene lost 2 bases and the J gene lost 5 bases, with 13 bases spanning the gap. The CDR3 protein is CASSLRGAGTEAFF. As DNA, the CDR3 is TGCGCCAGCAGCTTAAGGGGCGCTGGTACTGAAGCTTTCTTT.

This clonotype came up a few times. This chain links TRBV6-6 with TRBJ1-6; D is unclear. This CDR3 is 14 amino acids long. With 11 bases removed from V and 6 bases from J, the gap between germline ends came to 17 bases. From germline, CDR1 is MNHNY and CDR2 SVGAGI (reference sequence). The CDR3 DNA reads as TGTGCCGCGGACGGAACTGCAAGTAATTCACCCCTCCACTTT. It yields the protein CAADGTASNSPLHF.

The rearrangement links TRBV19 to TRBJ1-2; 7 bases map to TRBD1. Per the germline V gene, CDR1 is LNHDA and CDR2 is SQIVND (reference sequence). This CDR3 has 18 residues. After removal of 11 bases from V and 4 bases from J, the junction contained 25 bases not matched to a gene. CDR3 residues: CAWIRARAAGQTFYGYTF. The CDR3 DNA reads TGTGCCTGGATCAGAGCTAGAGCAGCGGGACAGACCTTCTATGGCTACACCTTC. The full variable domain, with the rest looked up from reference TRBV19 and TRBJ1-2, is DGGITQSPKYLFRKEGQNVTLSCEQNLNHDAMYWYRQDPGQGLRLIYYSQIVNDFQKGDIAEGYSVSREKKESFPLTVTSAQKNPTAFYLCAWIRARAAGQTFYGYTFGSGTRLTVV.

This clonotype has just a few counts. This chain links TRBV9 with TRBJ1-2; unclear D gene. Trimming cost V 0 bases and J 10 bases, with 10 bases left between them. The germline V gene encodes CDR1 SGDLS and CDR2 YYNGEE. This CDR3 has 12 amino acids. CDR3 sequence reads: CASSVAGVDYTF. DNA for the CDR3: TGTGCCAGCAGCGTAGCTGGGGTCGACTACACCTTC. Supplemented by reference TRBV9 and TRBJ1-2, the full variable domain reads DSGVTQTPKHLITATGQRVTLRCSPRSGDLSVYWYQQSLDQGLQFLIQYYNGEERAKGNILERFSAQQFPDLHSELNLSSLELGDSALYFCASSVAGVDYTFGSGTRLTVV.

This clonotype has more than one count but fewer than ten. The J gene is TRBJ1-2, the V gene TRBV12-3 or TRBV12-4; D perhaps matches TRBD1 (5 bases). The CDR3 has 14 amino acids. V lost 0 bases to trimming and J lost 2 bases, with 7 bases between them. The CDR3 protein is CASSLAPGNYGYTF. CDR3 in DNA: TGTGCCAGCAGTTTAGCCCCAGGGAACTATGGCTACACCTTC.

The genes are TRBV11-2 and TRBJ2-7; TRBD2 is a possible D gene (5 bases). CDR1 SGHAT and CDR2 FQNNGV come from the germline V gene. The CDR3 is made up of 14 amino acids. V shed 6 bases and J shed 7 bases, with 19 bases lying between them. The CDR3 here is CASSLPAIPGEQYF. CDR3 sequence (DNA): TGTGCCAGCAGTCTACCTGCGATCCCGGGGGAGCAGTACTTC.

This rearrangement joins TRBV7-2 to TRBJ2-7, with D possibly TRBD2 on 6 matching bases. Trimming shortened V by 5 bases and J by 7 bases, and 15 bases separated the two germline ends. The CDR3 is 13 amino acids. Germline CDR1 is SGHTA and CDR2 is FQGNSA. CDR3 amino acids: CASSPRRAGEQYF. CDR3 coding DNA: TGTGCCAGCAGCCCTAGGAGGGCAGGGGAGCAGTACTTC.

The chain is built from TRBV20-1 and TRBJ2-2; no clear D gene. Deletions cut 0 bases from V and 3 bases from J, with 5 bases between. CDR3 length: 13 residues. Germline V gene data show CDR1 as DFQATT and CDR2 as SNEGSKA (reference sequence). The CDR3 reads CSARDRDTGELFF. The CDR3 DNA sequence: TGCAGTGCTAGAGATCGGGACACCGGGGAGCTGTTTTTT.

The J gene is TRBJ1-2, the V gene TRBV5-8; 7 bases map to TRBD1. CDR1 and CDR2 (germline): SGHTS, YDEGEE. CDR3 length equals 15 residues. J was trimmed by 4 bases and V by 0 bases; bases with no gene match: 6. CDR3 region: CASSLDGTAGYGYTF. The CDR3 DNA is TGTGCCAGCAGCTTGGACGGGACAGCAGGCTATGGCTACACCTTC.

The chain links TRBV7-6 to TRBJ2-2, with 8 bases identical to TRBD2. The junction had 7 bases not matched to a gene; V was cut back by 3 bases and J by 1 base. The CDR3 length is 17 residues. From germline, CDR1 is SGHVS and CDR2 FNYEAQ. CDR3 amino acids: CASSLSGGSGNTGELFF. For the CDR3, the DNA is TGTGCCAGCAGCTTGAGCGGGGGTAGCGGGAACACCGGGGAGCTGTTTTTT. The full variable domain, its missing parts supplied by reference TRBV7-6 and TRBJ2-2, is GAGVSQSPRYKVTKRGQDVALRCDPISGHVSLYWYRQALGQGPEFLTYFNYEAQQDKSGLPNDRFSAERPEGSISTLTIQRTEQRDSAMYRCASSLSGGSGNTGELFFGEGSRLTVL.

This sequence joins TRBV10-1 and TRBJ2-7; maybe TRBD2 (6 bases). Germline V gives CDR1 WNHNN, CDR2 SYGVQD (reference sequence). This CDR3 is 12 amino acids long. Trimming stripped 4 bases from V and 6 bases from J, with 10 bases between. CDR3 DNA sequence: TGCGCCAGCAGTGTAGCGACTAGCGAGCAGTACTTC. As protein: CASSVATSEQYF.

V and J are TRBV19 and TRBJ2-7, with TRBD1 matching over 9 bases. This CDR3 region has 15 residues. The ends lost 7 bases at V and 0 bases at J; junction bases unmatched: 7. CDR1 is LNHDA, CDR2 SQIVND, per germline (reference sequence). CDR3 in amino acids: CASTRTGANSYEQYF. DNA of the CDR3: TGTGCCAGTACCCGGACAGGGGCTAACTCCTACGAGCAGTACTTC.

The J gene is TRBJ2-7, the V gene TRBV9, with TRBD2 as a possible D gene (6 bases). Deletions cut 0 bases from V and 2 bases from J, with 9 bases between. The germline CDR1 and CDR2 sequences are SGDLS and YYNGEE. The CDR3 has 14 residues. In DNA form, the CDR3 reads TGTGCCAGCAGCGTAGCGGAGGGCCCCTACGAGCAGTACTTC. Amino acids: CASSVAEGPYEQYF.

V and J are TRBV7-2 and TRBJ2-5; D may correspond to TRBD1 or TRBD2 (6 bases each). This CDR3 region has 14 residues. CDR1 and CDR2 (germline): SGHTA, FQGNSA. V was shortened by 2 bases and J by 1 base, with 8 bases between the two germline ends. CDR3 DNA sequence: TGTGCCAGCAGCTTATGGGGGGCCCAAGAGACCCAGTACTTC. It codes for CASSLWGAQETQYF.

Remarks on this clonotype: A read error may account for a junction end that differs from germline. This chain links TRBV10-3 with TRBJ1-1, with D possibly TRBD1 on 6 matching bases. This CDR3 has 16 amino acids. Per germline, CDR1 ENHRY and CDR2 SYGVKD. The CDR3 nucleotides are TGTGCCAGCAGTTACGACCCACGGGGGCGGCGGACTGAAGCTTTCTTT. Translation gives CASSYDPRGRRTEAFF.

This clonotype was seen a handful of times. The gene calls are TRBV5-1 and TRBJ2-6; D remains ambiguous. The V gene's germline CDR1 is SGHRS and CDR2 YFSETQ. CDR3 length equals 16 residues. The V gene lost 2 bases and the J gene lost 4 bases, with 13 bases spanning the gap. The CDR3 nucleotides read TGCGCCAGCAGCTTAAGTACAGTGGCGGGGGCCAACGTCCTGACTTTC. It yields the protein CASSLSTVAGANVLTF.

The chain combines TRBV7-9 with TRBJ1-2; D unclear. Germline V lookup: CDR1 SEHNR, CDR2 FQNEAQ (reference sequence). Trimming pared 5 bases from V and 4 bases from J, leaving 17 bases between. The CDR3 has 15 residues. DNA of the CDR3: TGTGCCAGCAGCAACACCGGGGTCCCTGCCTATGGCTACACCTTC. As protein: CASSNTGVPAYGYTF.

This rearrangement joins TRBV7-3 to TRBJ2-5, with 9 bases aligning to TRBD1. Per the germline V gene, CDR1 is SGHTA and CDR2 is FQGTGA. V lost 6 bases, J lost 5 bases, and 13 bases stayed unmatched. This CDR3 is built from 16 residues. In DNA form, the CDR3 reads TGTGCCAGCAGTTTAGGCGGGACAGGGCCCCGGGAGACCCAGTACTTC. Translation: CASSLGGTGPRETQYF.

The table lists this clonotype with a few counts. A junction boundary mismatches the germline segment, possibly from a read error. The chain links TRBV10-3 to TRBJ1-1; TRBD1 matches 7 bases. Per the germline V gene, CDR1 is ENHRY and CDR2 is SYGVKD. This CDR3 contains 15 residues. CDR3 protein: CASSADRAGGTEAFF. The CDR3 DNA follows: TGTGCCAGCAGTGCCGACCGCGCAGGGGGTACTGAAGCTTTCTTT.

The chain links TRBV7-2 to TRBJ2-2, with D perhaps being TRBD1 or TRBD2 (5 bases each). The CDR3 contains 16 residues. Germline CDR1 is SGHTA and CDR2 is FQGNSA. As DNA, the CDR3 is TGTGCTAGAGATCGAGGGGTACTAGCGAACACCGGGGAGCTGTTTTTT. It yields the protein CARDRGVLANTGELFF.